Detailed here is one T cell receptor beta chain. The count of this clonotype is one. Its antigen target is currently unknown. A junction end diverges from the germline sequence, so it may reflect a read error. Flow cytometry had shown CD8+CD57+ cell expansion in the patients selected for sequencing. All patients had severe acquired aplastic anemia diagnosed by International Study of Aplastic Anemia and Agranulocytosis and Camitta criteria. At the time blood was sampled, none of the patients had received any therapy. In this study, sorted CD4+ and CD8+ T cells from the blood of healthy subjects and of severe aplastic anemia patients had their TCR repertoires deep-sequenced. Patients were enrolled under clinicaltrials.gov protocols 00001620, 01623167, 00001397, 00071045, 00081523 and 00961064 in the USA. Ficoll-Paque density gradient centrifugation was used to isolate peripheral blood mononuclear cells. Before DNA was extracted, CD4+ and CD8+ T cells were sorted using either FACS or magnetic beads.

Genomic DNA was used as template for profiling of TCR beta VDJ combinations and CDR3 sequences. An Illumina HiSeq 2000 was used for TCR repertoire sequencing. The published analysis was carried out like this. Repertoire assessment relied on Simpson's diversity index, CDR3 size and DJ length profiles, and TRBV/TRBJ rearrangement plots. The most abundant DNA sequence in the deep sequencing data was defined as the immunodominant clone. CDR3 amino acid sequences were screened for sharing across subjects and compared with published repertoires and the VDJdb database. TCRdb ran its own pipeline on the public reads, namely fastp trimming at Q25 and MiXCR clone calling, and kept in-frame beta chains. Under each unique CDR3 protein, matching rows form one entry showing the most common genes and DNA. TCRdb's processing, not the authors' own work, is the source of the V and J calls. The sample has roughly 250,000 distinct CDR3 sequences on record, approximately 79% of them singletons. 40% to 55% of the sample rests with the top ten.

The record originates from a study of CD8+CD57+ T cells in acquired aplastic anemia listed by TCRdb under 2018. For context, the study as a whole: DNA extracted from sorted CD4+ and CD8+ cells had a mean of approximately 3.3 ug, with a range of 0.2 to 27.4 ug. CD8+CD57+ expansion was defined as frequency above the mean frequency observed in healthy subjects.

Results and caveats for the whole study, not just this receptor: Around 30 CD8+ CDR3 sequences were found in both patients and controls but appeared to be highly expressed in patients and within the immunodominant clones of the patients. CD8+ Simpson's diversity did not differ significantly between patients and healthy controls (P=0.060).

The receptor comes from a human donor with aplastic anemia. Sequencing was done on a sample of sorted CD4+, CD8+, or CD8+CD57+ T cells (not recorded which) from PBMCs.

The sequenced DNA: TGTGCCACCAGCAGAGATTTCCTCAGGGATCGCGACGAGCAGTACTTC. Translated, this gives CATSRDFLRDRDEQYF. The rearranged segments are TRBV7-9 and TRBJ2-7; the D gene is possibly TRBD1, with 5 bases matching. Per the germline V gene (reference sequence), SEHNR is the CDR1 and FQNEAQ is the CDR2. The CDR3 covers 16 residues, taking in both the cysteine and the phenylalanine. CDR3 DNA is the only sequence kept; it has 48 bases, read in frame from the first base. The entire variable domain, with the stretches around the CDR3 drawn from the reference TRBV7-9 and TRBJ2-7 proteins, is DTGVSQNPRHKITKRGQNVTFRCDPISEHNRLYWYRQTLGQGPEFLTYFQNEAQLEKSRLLSDRFSAERPKGSFSTLEIQRTEQGDSAMYLCATSRDFLRDRDEQYFGPGTRLTVT.